These T cell receptor beta chains were read from a single sample in a study of T cells in localized non-small cell lung cancer. Assay: immunoSEQ multiplex PCR; the TCRdb copy retains only in-frame clones and omits some. The data show about 11,000 clones, around 82% seen once. This specimen consisted of peripheral blood mononuclear cells, obtained before any cancer treatment. The receptors come from a female donor over 55 with stage II lung adenocarcinoma. Both conserved end residues are part of each CDR3. A D gene is named only where the DNA matches it firmly. For some rows the clone size is stated as once, few or many, or as a class when expanded; others skip it.

j_gene: TRBJ2-2
d_gene: -
abundance: -
v_gene: TRBV19
CDR3nt: TGTGCCATCGATGCGCCCCAGGGCTATGGCGGGGAGCTGTTTTTT
CDR3aa: CAIDAPQGYGGELFF

j_gene: TRBJ2-3
d_gene: -
abundance: -
v_gene: TRBV11-3
CDR3nt: TGTGCCAGCAGCCAAGAGGGTAGAGGCACAGATACGCAGTATTTT
CDR3aa: CASSQEGRGTDTQYF

j_gene: TRBJ2-3
d_gene: -
abundance: once
v_gene: TRBV6-5
CDR3nt: TGTGCCAGCAGTTATTCAGGGGATACCGATACGCAGTATTTT
CDR3aa: CASSYSGDTDTQYF

j_gene: TRBJ2-3
d_gene: TRBD1
abundance: -
v_gene: TRBV15
CDR3nt: TGTGCCACCAGCACTGGTTTGGACAGGGATAGAGATACGCAGTATTTT
CDR3aa: CATSTGLDRDRDTQYF

j_gene: TRBJ2-7
d_gene: TRBD1
abundance: -
v_gene: TRBV28
CDR3nt: TGTGCCAGCAGTGACCCCCCCGGGACAGCCCACGAGCAGTACTTC
CDR3aa: CASSDPPGTAHEQYF

j_gene: TRBJ1-2
d_gene: TRBD1
abundance: -
v_gene: TRBV4-1
CDR3nt: TGCGCCAGCAGCCAACTACGACAGGGCCATAGAGGCTACACCTTC
CDR3aa: CASSQLRQGHRGYTF

j_gene: TRBJ2-7
d_gene: -
abundance: -
v_gene: TRBV7-8
CDR3nt: TGTGCCAGCAGCTTAGCACGGAGGAACTGGGGCGAGCAGTACTTC
CDR3aa: CASSLARRNWGEQYF

j_gene: TRBJ1-1
d_gene: -
abundance: -
v_gene: TRBV21-1
CDR3nt: TGTACCAGCAGCAGACCGGGACTTCGGAACACTGAAGCTTTCTTT
CDR3aa: CTSSRPGLRNTEAFF

j_gene: TRBJ2-1
d_gene: TRBD2
abundance: -
v_gene: TRBV11-3
CDR3nt: TGTGCCAGCAGCTCAGAAGGGAAAGCGGGAGGGCCGAAGGAGCAGTTCTTC
CDR3aa: CASSSEGKAGGPKEQFF

j_gene: TRBJ1-3
d_gene: -
abundance: -
v_gene: TRBV4-1
CDR3nt: TGCGCCAGCAGCCCCCGCCCGTCGACCACTTCTGGAAACACCATATATTTT
CDR3aa: CASSPRPSTTSGNTIYF

j_gene: TRBJ1-2
d_gene: TRBD1
abundance: -
v_gene: TRBV28
CDR3nt: TGTGCCAGCACCTCAGGACAGGGGCAGCACTATGGCTACACCTTC
CDR3aa: CASTSGQGQHYGYTF

j_gene: TRBJ2-5
d_gene: TRBD1
abundance: -
v_gene: TRBV2
CDR3nt: TGTGCCAGCGTAGACAGGGGGTTTATGGCCCAGTACTTC
CDR3aa: CASVDRGFMAQYF

j_gene: TRBJ1-1
d_gene: -
abundance: -
v_gene: TRBV11-2
CDR3nt: TGTGCCAGCAGCTCCCTACAGGGACGGGGCACTGAAGCTTTCTTT
CDR3aa: CASSSLQGRGTEAFF

j_gene: TRBJ2-1
d_gene: TRBD2
abundance: few
v_gene: TRBV27
CDR3nt: TGTGCCAGCAGCCTATCACTAGCGGGGGCCTACAATGAGCAGTTCTTC
CDR3aa: CASSLSLAGAYNEQFF

j_gene: TRBJ1-3
d_gene: TRBD1
abundance: once
v_gene: TRBV10-3
CDR3nt: TGTGCCACCCGGGACAGCCAATACTCTGGAAACACCATATATTTT
CDR3aa: CATRDSQYSGNTIYF

j_gene: TRBJ2-2
d_gene: -
abundance: -
v_gene: TRBV27
CDR3nt: TGTGCCAGCAGTTTCTGGGCCTATCGTGACACCGGGGAGCTGTTTTTT
CDR3aa: CASSFWAYRDTGELFF

j_gene: TRBJ2-5
d_gene: TRBD1
abundance: once
v_gene: TRBV18
CDR3nt: TGTGCCAGCTCACCCCGACCGCCGGGACAGGGGCAAGAGACCCAGTACTTC
CDR3aa: CASSPRPPGQGQETQYF

j_gene: TRBJ1-2
d_gene: -
abundance: medium-sized
v_gene: TRBV2
CDR3nt: TGTGCCAGCAGTGAAGCGGGGACACTCTCCTATGGCTACACCTTC
CDR3aa: CASSEAGTLSYGYTF

j_gene: TRBJ2-2
d_gene: -
abundance: -
v_gene: TRBV10-3
CDR3nt: TGTGCCATCAGTGAAGATCTGGATACTACCGGGGAGCTGTTTTTT
CDR3aa: CAISEDLDTTGELFF

j_gene: TRBJ2-1
d_gene: TRBD2
abundance: -
v_gene: TRBV18
CDR3nt: TGTGCCAGCTCACCCGGGACTAGCGGGACCTACAATGAGCAGTTCTTC
CDR3aa: CASSPGTSGTYNEQFF

j_gene: TRBJ1-2
d_gene: -
abundance: once
v_gene: TRBV28
CDR3nt: TGTGCCAGCAGTTTGAAGGCGGACAGCTATGGCTACACCTTC
CDR3aa: CASSLKADSYGYTF

j_gene: TRBJ1-1
d_gene: -
abundance: once
v_gene: TRBV10-3
CDR3nt: TGTGCCATCAGTGCGGACAGCGGCTTCACTGAAGCTTTCTTT
CDR3aa: CAISADSGFTEAFF

j_gene: TRBJ1-5
d_gene: TRBD1
abundance: -
v_gene: TRBV27
CDR3nt: TGTGCCAGCGGCGACAGGGGTTTGGGCAATCAGCCCCAGCATTTT
CDR3aa: CASGDRGLGNQPQHF

j_gene: TRBJ1-1
d_gene: TRBD1
abundance: -
v_gene: TRBV2
CDR3nt: TGTGCCAGCAACCCCGACAGGGACACTGAAGCTTTCTTT
CDR3aa: CASNPDRDTEAFF

j_gene: TRBJ1-5
d_gene: -
abundance: -
v_gene: TRBV6-1
CDR3nt: TGTGCCAGCAGTGGGGGGAGTCAGCCCCAGCATTTT
CDR3aa: CASSGGSQPQHF

j_gene: TRBJ2-1
d_gene: -
abundance: -
v_gene: TRBV5-1
CDR3nt: TGCGCCAGCAGCGACGACAAGGGCGGCAATGAGCAGTTCTTC
CDR3aa: CASSDDKGGNEQFF

j_gene: TRBJ2-2
d_gene: -
abundance: -
v_gene: TRBV7-9
CDR3nt: TGTGCCAGCAGCCCACGACCTATCGGGGAGCTGTTTTTT
CDR3aa: CASSPRPIGELFF

j_gene: TRBJ2-7
d_gene: TRBD1
abundance: few
v_gene: TRBV15
CDR3nt: TGTGCCACCAGCAGAGAGGGGACAGGGGTCTACGAGCAGTACTTC
CDR3aa: CATSREGTGVYEQYF

j_gene: TRBJ2-7
d_gene: TRBD1
abundance: -
v_gene: TRBV11-1
CDR3nt: TGTGCCAGCAGCTCAGGACAGGGGGCCTACGAGCAGTACTTC
CDR3aa: CASSSGQGAYEQYF

j_gene: TRBJ2-1
d_gene: -
abundance: -
v_gene: TRBV7-9
CDR3nt: TGTGCCAGCAGCTTAGATATCCGGGGAGAGCAGTTCTTC
CDR3aa: CASSLDIRGEQFF

j_gene: TRBJ2-7
d_gene: TRBD1
abundance: -
v_gene: TRBV5-6
CDR3nt: TGTGCCAGCAGGCCTGATCGAGGGACAGTCTCCTACGAGCAGTACTTC
CDR3aa: CASRPDRGTVSYEQYF

j_gene: TRBJ2-7
d_gene: -
abundance: medium-sized
v_gene: TRBV28
CDR3nt: TGTGCCAGCAGTTTAACTCGGGGCGAGCAGTACTTC
CDR3aa: CASSLTRGEQYF

j_gene: TRBJ1-2
d_gene: -
abundance: -
v_gene: TRBV4-1
CDR3nt: TGCGCCAGCAGCCGGATTATCAGTATCCCCTATGGCTACACCTTC
CDR3aa: CASSRIISIPYGYTF

j_gene: TRBJ2-4
d_gene: TRBD2
abundance: -
v_gene: TRBV18
CDR3nt: TGTGCCAGCTCTCTAGGGGAGGGAAACATTCAGTACTTC
CDR3aa: CASSLGEGNIQYF

j_gene: TRBJ1-2
d_gene: -
abundance: -
v_gene: TRBV11-2
CDR3nt: TGTGCCAGCTCCCCCGAGGGCTTTGGCTACACCTTC
CDR3aa: CASSPEGFGYTF

j_gene: TRBJ1-5
d_gene: -
abundance: -
v_gene: TRBV28
CDR3nt: TGTGCCACCACTTTATTTAGCAATCAGCCCCAGCATTTT
CDR3aa: CATTLFSNQPQHF

j_gene: TRBJ1-2
d_gene: -
abundance: once
v_gene: TRBV7-2
CDR3nt: TGTGCCAGCAGCTCCCTCGTCCTGTCCCAAGGCGGCTACACCTTC
CDR3aa: CASSSLVLSQGGYTF

j_gene: TRBJ1-5
d_gene: -
abundance: -
v_gene: TRBV28
CDR3nt: TGTGCCAGCAGCCCTGGGACACCGAGCAATCAGCCCCAGCATTTT
CDR3aa: CASSPGTPSNQPQHF

j_gene: TRBJ1-3
d_gene: -
abundance: -
v_gene: TRBV9
CDR3nt: TGTGCCAGCAGCCCTCGACAGTATCCTGGAAACACCATATATTTT
CDR3aa: CASSPRQYPGNTIYF

j_gene: TRBJ2-2
d_gene: -
abundance: -
v_gene: TRBV6-5
CDR3nt: TGTGACAGCAGTTACCCACAGACCGGGGAGCTGTTTTTT
CDR3aa: CDSSYPQTGELFF

j_gene: TRBJ1-3
d_gene: -
abundance: few
v_gene: TRBV2
CDR3nt: TGTGCCAGCAGTGAACTAAACACCATATATTTT
CDR3aa: CASSELNTIYF

j_gene: TRBJ2-1
d_gene: -
abundance: -
v_gene: TRBV7-8
CDR3nt: TGTGCCAGCAGCTCCGGGCAAACCTACAATGAGCAGTTCTTC
CDR3aa: CASSSGQTYNEQFF

j_gene: TRBJ1-5
d_gene: -
abundance: -
v_gene: TRBV7-2
CDR3nt: TGTGCCAGCAGCTCCCACAGGGATCAGCCCCAGCATTTT
CDR3aa: CASSSHRDQPQHF

j_gene: TRBJ1-6
d_gene: TRBD1
abundance: -
v_gene: TRBV30
CDR3nt: TGTGCCTGGAGTGTACACTCAGGGGGCTGGTATAATTCACCCCTCCACTTT
CDR3aa: CAWSVHSGGWYNSPLHF

j_gene: TRBJ1-5
d_gene: TRBD1
abundance: -
v_gene: TRBV15
CDR3nt: TGTGCCACCAGGACGGACAGGAACCGTCAGCCCCAGCATTTT
CDR3aa: CATRTDRNRQPQHF

j_gene: TRBJ1-1
d_gene: -
abundance: -
v_gene: TRBV11-3
CDR3nt: TGTGCCAGCAGCGCCCTGGGAAAGGGCGGGGGGACTGAAGCTTTCTTT
CDR3aa: CASSALGKGGGTEAFF

j_gene: TRBJ1-1
d_gene: -
abundance: -
v_gene: TRBV2
CDR3nt: TGTGCCAGTTGTAACCGGGGCTTGAACACTGAAGCTTTCTTT
CDR3aa: CASCNRGLNTEAFF

j_gene: TRBJ1-4
d_gene: -
abundance: -
v_gene: TRBV11-1
CDR3nt: TGTGCCAGCAGCTTAGGGGGTTCCCTCGGAGGTGAAAAACTGTTTTTT
CDR3aa: CASSLGGSLGGEKLFF

j_gene: TRBJ1-6
d_gene: -
abundance: -
v_gene: TRBV6-5
CDR3nt: TGTGCCAGCAGTTCCCGGGTACCTTCACCCCTCCACTTT
CDR3aa: CASSSRVPSPLHF

j_gene: TRBJ2-7
d_gene: TRBD2
abundance: -
v_gene: TRBV6-5
CDR3nt: TGTGCCAGCAAACGGGCGGGGGGGGTACACTACGAGCAGTACTTC
CDR3aa: CASKRAGGVHYEQYF

j_gene: TRBJ1-1
d_gene: -
abundance: -
v_gene: TRBV28
CDR3nt: TGTGCCAGCGCTTCAGAAGGTTTGAACACTGAAGCTTTCTTT
CDR3aa: CASASEGLNTEAFF

j_gene: TRBJ2-7
d_gene: TRBD1
abundance: -
v_gene: TRBV25-1
CDR3nt: TGTGCCAGCACCTTCACAGGGGCCGAGCAGTACTTC
CDR3aa: CASTFTGAEQYF

j_gene: TRBJ1-1
d_gene: -
abundance: -
v_gene: TRBV10-3
CDR3nt: TGTGCCATCAGCGAGACAACCATGAACACTGAAGCTTTCTTT
CDR3aa: CAISETTMNTEAFF

j_gene: TRBJ2-3
d_gene: TRBD2
abundance: -
v_gene: TRBV4-2
CDR3nt: TGTGCCAGCAGCCAGACTAGCGGGAGGACAGATACGCAGTATTTT
CDR3aa: CASSQTSGRTDTQYF

j_gene: TRBJ2-2
d_gene: TRBD1
abundance: once
v_gene: TRBV7-3
CDR3nt: TGTGCCAGCAGCTTAAGCCGGCAGGGGGCCGGCGGGGAGCTGTTTTTT
CDR3aa: CASSLSRQGAGGELFF

j_gene: TRBJ1-4
d_gene: -
abundance: -
v_gene: TRBV5-1
CDR3nt: TGCGCCAGCAGCTTGGGCCGATTGAGGCTGCCTAATGAAAAACTGTTTTTT
CDR3aa: CASSLGRLRLPNEKLFF

j_gene: TRBJ2-1
d_gene: -
abundance: -
v_gene: TRBV2
CDR3nt: TGTGCCAGCAGCGTTGACTCTAGGCGGCAGTTCTTC
CDR3aa: CASSVDSRRQFF

j_gene: TRBJ2-4
d_gene: -
abundance: -
v_gene: TRBV29-1
CDR3nt: TGCAGCGTCCATGAGGGGCCCTACCATGCCAAAAACATTCAGTACTTC
CDR3aa: CSVHEGPYHAKNIQYF